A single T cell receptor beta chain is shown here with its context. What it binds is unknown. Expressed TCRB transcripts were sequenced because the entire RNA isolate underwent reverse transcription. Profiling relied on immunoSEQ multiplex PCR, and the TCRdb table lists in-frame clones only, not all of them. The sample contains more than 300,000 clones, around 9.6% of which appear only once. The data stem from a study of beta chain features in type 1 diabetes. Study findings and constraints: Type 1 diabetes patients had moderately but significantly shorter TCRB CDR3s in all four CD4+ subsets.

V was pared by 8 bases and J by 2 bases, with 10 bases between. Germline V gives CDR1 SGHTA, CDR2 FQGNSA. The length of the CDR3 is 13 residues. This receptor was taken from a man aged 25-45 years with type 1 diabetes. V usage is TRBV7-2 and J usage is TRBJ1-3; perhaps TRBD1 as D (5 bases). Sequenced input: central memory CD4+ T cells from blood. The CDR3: CASRGAAGNTIYF. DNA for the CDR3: TGTGCCAGCCGTGGGGCAGCTGGAAACACCATATATTTT.